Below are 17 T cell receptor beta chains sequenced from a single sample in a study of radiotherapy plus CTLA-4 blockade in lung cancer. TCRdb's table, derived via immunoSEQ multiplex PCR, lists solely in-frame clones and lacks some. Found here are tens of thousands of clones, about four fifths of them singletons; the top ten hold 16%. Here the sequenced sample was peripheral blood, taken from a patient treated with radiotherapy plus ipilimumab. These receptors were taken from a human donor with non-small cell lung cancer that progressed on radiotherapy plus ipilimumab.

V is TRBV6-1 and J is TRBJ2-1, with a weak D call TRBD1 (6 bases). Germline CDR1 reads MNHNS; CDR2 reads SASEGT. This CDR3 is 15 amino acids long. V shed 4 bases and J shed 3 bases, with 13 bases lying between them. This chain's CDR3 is CASSAQTGFYNEQFF. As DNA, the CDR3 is TGTGCCAGCAGTGCTCAGACAGGTTTCTACAATGAGCAGTTCTTC.

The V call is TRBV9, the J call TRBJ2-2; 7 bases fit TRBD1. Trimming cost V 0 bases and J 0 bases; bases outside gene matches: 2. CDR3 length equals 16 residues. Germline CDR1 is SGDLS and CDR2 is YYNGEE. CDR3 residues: CASSVGGGSNTGELFF. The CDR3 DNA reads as TGTGCCAGCAGCGTAGGAGGGGGCTCGAACACCGGGGAGCTGTTTTTT.

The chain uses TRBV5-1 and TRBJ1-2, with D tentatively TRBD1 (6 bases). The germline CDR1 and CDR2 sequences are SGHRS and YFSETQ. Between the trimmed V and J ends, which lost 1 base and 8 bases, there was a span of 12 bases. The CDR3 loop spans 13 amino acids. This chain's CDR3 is CASSLMGAEGYTF. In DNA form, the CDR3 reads TGCGCCAGCAGCTTGATGGGGGCGGAGGGCTACACCTTC.

The CDR3 here is CASSGSYRTGGNEQYF. The CDR3 bases are TGTGCCAGCAGCGGATCATACCGGACAGGGGGCAACGAGCAGTACTTC. The chain combines TRBV9 with TRBJ2-7, with TRBD1 matching over 11 bases. This CDR3 comprises 16 residues. V gave up 3 bases and J gave up 5 bases; unmatched junction bases: 10. Germline lookup yields CDR1 SGDLS and CDR2 YYNGEE.

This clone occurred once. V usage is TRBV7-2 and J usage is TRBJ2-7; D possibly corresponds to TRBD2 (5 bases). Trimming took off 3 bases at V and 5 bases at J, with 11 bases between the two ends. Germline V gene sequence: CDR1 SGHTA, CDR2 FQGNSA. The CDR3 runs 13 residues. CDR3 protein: CASSFAQRHEQYF. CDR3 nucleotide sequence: TGTGCCAGCAGCTTCGCCCAGCGGCACGAGCAGTACTTC. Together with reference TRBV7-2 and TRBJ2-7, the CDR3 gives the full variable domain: GAGVSQSPSNKVTEKGKDVELRCDPISGHTALYWYRQSLGQGLEFLIYFQGNSAPDKSGLPSDRFSAERTGGSVSTLTIQRTQQEDSAVYLCASSFAQRHEQYFGPGTRLTVT.

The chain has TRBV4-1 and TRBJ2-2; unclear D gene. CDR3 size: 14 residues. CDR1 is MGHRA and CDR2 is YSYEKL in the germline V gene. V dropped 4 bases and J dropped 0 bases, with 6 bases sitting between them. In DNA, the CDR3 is TGCGCCAGCAGCCCCGGGCCGAACACCGGGGAGCTGTTTTTT. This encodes CASSPGPNTGELFF.

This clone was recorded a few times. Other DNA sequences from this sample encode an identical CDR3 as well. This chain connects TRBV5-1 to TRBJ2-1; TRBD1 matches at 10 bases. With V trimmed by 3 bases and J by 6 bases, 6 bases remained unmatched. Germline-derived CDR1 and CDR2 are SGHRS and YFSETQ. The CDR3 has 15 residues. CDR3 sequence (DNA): TGCGCCAGCAGCTCCGGACAGGGGGTGTCCAATGAGCAGTTCTTC. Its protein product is CASSSGQGVSNEQFF.

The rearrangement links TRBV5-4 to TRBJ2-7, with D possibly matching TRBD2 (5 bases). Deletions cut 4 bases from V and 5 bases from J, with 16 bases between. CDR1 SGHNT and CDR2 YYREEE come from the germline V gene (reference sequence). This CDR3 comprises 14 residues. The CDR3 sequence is CASSPRGLGDEQYF. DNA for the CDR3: TGTGCCAGCAGCCCCCGTGGTCTCGGGGACGAGCAGTACTTC. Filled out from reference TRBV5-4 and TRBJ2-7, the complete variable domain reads ETGVTQSPTHLIKTRGQQVTLRCSSQSGHNTVSWYQQALGQGPQFIFQYYREEENGRGNFPPRFSGLQFPNYSSELNVNALELDDSALYLCASSPRGLGDEQYFGPGTRLTVT.

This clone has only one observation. CDR3 residues: CASTSGITGELFF. The CDR3 region has the DNA TGTGCCAGCACGAGTGGGATCACCGGGGAGCTGTTTTTT. The chain recombines TRBV27 with TRBJ2-2; no firm D call. The CDR3 extends over 13 amino acids. V gave up 7 bases and J gave up 4 bases, with 10 bases separating them. In germline, CDR1 is MNHEY, CDR2 SMNVEV (reference sequence).

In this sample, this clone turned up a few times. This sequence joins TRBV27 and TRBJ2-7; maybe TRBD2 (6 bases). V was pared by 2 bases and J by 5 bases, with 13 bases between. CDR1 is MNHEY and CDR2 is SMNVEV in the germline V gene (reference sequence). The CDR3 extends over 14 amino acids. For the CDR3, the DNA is TGTGCCAGCAGTTTAGGTGGAGGGCGGGACGAGCAGTACTTC. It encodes CASSLGGGRDEQYF.

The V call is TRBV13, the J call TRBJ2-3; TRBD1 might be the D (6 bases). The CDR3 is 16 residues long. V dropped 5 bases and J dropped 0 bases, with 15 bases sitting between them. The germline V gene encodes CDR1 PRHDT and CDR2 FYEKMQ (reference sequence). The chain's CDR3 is CASSTQGPKSTDTQYF. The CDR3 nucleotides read TGTGCCAGCAGCACCCAGGGGCCGAAAAGCACAGATACGCAGTATTTT. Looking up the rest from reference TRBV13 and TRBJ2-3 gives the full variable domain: AAGVIQSPRHLIKEKRETATLKCYPIPRHDTVYWYQQGPGQDPQFLISFYEKMQSDKGSIPDRFSAQQFSDYHSELNMSSLELGDSALYFCASSTQGPKSTDTQYFGPGTRLTVL.

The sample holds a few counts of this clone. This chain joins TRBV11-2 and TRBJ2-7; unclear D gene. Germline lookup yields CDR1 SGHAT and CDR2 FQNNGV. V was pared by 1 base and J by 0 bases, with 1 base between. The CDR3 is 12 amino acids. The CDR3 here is CASSLASYEQYF. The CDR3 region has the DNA TGTGCCAGCAGCTTAGCCTCCTACGAGCAGTACTTC. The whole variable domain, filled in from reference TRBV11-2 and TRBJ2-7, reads EAGVAQSPRYKIIEKRQSVAFWCNPISGHATLYWYQQILGQGPKLLIQFQNNGVVDDSQLPKDRFSAERLKGVDSTLKIQPAKLEDSAVYLCASSLASYEQYFGPGTRLTVT.

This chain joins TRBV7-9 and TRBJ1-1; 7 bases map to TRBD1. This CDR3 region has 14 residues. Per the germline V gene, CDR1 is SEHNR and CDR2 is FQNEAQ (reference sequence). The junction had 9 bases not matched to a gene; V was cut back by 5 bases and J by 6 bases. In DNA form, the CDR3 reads TGTGCCAGCAGCCCAGGGGGTGGGTCCTCTGAAGCTTTCTTT. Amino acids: CASSPGGGSSEAFF.

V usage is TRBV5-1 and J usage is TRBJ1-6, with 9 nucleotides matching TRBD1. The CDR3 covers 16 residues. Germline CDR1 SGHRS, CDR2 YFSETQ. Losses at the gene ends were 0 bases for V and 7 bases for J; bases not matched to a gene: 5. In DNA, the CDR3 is TGCGCCAGCAGCTTGGACTCTGGACAGGGGAATTCACCCCTCCACTTT. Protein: CASSLDSGQGNSPLHF.

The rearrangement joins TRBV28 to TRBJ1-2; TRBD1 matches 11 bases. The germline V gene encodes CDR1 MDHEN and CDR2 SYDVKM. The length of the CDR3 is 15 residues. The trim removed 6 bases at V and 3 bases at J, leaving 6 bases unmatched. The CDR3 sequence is CASRDRGLDDYGYTF. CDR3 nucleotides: TGTGCCAGCAGGGACAGGGGGCTGGATGACTATGGCTACACCTTC.

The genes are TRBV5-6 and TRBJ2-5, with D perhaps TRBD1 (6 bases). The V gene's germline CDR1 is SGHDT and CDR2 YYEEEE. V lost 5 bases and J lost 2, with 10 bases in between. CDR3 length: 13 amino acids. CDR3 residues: CASRSQGQETQYF. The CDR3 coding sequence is TGTGCCAGCAGGTCCCAGGGGCAAGAGACCCAGTACTTC.

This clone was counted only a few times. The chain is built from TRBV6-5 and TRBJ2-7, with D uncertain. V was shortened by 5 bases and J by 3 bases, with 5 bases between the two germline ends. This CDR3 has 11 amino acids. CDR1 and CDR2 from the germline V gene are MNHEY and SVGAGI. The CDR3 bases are TGTGCCAGCAGTGAACGCTACGAGCAGTACTTC. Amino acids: CASSERYEQYF.